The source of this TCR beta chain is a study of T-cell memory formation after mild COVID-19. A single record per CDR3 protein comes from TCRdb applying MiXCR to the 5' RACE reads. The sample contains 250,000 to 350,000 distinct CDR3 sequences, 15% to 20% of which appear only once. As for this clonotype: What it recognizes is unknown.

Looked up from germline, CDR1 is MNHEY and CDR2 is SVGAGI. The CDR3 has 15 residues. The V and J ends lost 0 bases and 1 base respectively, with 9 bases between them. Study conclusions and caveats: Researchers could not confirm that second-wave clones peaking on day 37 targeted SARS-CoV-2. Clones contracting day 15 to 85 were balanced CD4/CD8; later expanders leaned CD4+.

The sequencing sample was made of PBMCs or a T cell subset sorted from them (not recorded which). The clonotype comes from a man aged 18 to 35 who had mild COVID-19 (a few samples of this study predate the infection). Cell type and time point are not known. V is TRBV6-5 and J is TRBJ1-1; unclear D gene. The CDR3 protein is CASSYSSQPNTEAFF. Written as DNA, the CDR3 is TGTGCCAGCAGTTACTCGTCCCAACCGAACACTGAAGCTTTCTTT.